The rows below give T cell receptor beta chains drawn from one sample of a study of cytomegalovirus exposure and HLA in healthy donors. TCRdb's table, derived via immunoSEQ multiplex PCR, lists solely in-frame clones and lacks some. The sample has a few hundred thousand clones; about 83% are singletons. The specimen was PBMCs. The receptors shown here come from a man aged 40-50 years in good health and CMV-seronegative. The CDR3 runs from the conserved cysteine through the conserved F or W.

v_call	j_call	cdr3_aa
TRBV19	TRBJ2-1	CASTTPGQGRAEQFF
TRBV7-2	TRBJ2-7	CASSPRGGLAGEQYF
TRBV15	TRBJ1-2	CATSRAGTVYGYTF
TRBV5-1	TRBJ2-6	CASSLGSSAGANVLTF
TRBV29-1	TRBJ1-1	CSVVVGLEAFF
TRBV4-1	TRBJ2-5	CASSPSDRGRRETQYF
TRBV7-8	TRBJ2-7	CASRVREETGVSYEQYF
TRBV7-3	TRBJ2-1	CASSSSPGTRRLRGEQFF
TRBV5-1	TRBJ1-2	CASSSGGTAYGYTF
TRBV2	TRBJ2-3	CASRRQGSTDTQYF
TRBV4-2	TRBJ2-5	CASSQGVAGGLETQYF
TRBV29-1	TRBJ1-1	CSVEGQQNTEAFF
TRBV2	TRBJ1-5	CASSERRGQGNSNQPQHF
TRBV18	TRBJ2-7	CASPTPLYEQYF
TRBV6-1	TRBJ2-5	CASIELQETQYF
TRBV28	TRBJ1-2	CASSPATGGAYGYTF
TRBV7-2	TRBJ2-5	CASSPRGQSLETQYF
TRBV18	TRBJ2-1	CASSLTGSSYNEQFF
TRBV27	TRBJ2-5	CASSPGPSSGETQYF
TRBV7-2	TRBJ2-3	CASSFQGSRTDTQYF
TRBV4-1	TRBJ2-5	CASSQVPAGGPETQYF
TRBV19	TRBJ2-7	CASKGQGRLEQYF
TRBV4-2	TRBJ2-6	CASSQDLNSGANVLTF
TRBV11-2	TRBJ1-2	CASSPSSGNNYGYTF
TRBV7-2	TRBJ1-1	CASSSQGYRNTEAFF
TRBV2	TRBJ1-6	CASGLDRAGLSPLHF
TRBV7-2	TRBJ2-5	CASSLVPRGQETQYF
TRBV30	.	CAWSKAGSYEQYF
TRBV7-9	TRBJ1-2	CASSSRGGHDYGYTF
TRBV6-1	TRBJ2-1	CASSPDRSYNEQFF
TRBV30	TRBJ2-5	CAWNRVGGRQETQYF
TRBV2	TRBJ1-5	CASSGTGTNQPQHF
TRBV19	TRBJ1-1	CASSLTRNTEAFF
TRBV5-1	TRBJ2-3	CASRRTGGPTDTQYF
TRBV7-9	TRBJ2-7	CASSLGTVLTYEQYF
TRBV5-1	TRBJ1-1	CASSFSSMNTEAFF